The 11 T cell receptor beta chains below come from one sample, sequenced in a study of Tregs in tolerant kidney transplant recipients. Using immunoSEQ multiplex PCR, the repertoire was profiled, and TCRdb retains in-frame clones only, with some absent. The table has some 110,000 clones, about 91% seen once. The specimen was CD4+ T cells from blood. Receptors were obtained from a human donor in good health.

The chain carries TRBV11-2 and TRBJ2-7; D might be TRBD1 (5 bases). The CDR3 sequence is 15 residues long. Trimming removed 1 base at V and 5 bases at J, with 15 bases between. Germline values: CDR1 SGHAT, CDR2 FQNNGV. The CDR3: CASSLVVGAIHEQYF. The DNA of the CDR3 is TGTGCCAGCAGCTTAGTGGTAGGGGCTATCCACGAGCAGTACTTC.

The gene calls are TRBV2 and TRBJ2-1; 14 positions agree with TRBD2. Losses at the gene ends were 4 bases for V and 1 base for J; bases not matched to a gene: 3. There are 17 residues in the CDR3. Per germline, CDR1 SNHLY and CDR2 FYNNEI. In DNA, the CDR3 is TGTGCCAGCAGTGGGACTAGCGGGGGGAGGTCCTACAATGAGCAGTTCTTC. This codes for CASSGTSGGRSYNEQFF.

The J gene is TRBJ2-3, the V gene TRBV6-4; 7 positions match TRBD2. Germline V gene sequence: CDR1 MRHNA, CDR2 SNTAGT. Germline trimming cut 0 bases from V and 2 bases from J; bases unmatched to any gene: 5. There are 16 residues in the CDR3. The CDR3 region has the DNA TGTGCCAGCAGTGACTCCTGGGGGGGACCCACAGATACGCAGTATTTT. Translated, it gives CASSDSWGGPTDTQYF.

The chain uses TRBV2 and TRBJ1-1; TRBD1 aligns across 8 bases. This CDR3 comprises 14 residues. CDR1 is SNHLY and CDR2 is FYNNEI in the germline V gene. With 7 bases clipped from V and 4 bases from J, the junction kept 8 bases outside the gene matches. The CDR3 sequence is CASTGQVRSTEAFF. In nucleotides, the CDR3 is TGTGCCAGCACGGGACAGGTTCGTTCCACTGAAGCTTTCTTT.

V usage is TRBV5-1 and J usage is TRBJ2-7, with D perhaps TRBD2 (6 bases). V was clipped by 5 bases and J by 1 base, with 10 bases between them. The CDR3 consists of 13 residues. Germline CDR1 SGHRS, CDR2 YFSETQ. CDR3 loop: CASRTSFSYEQYF. The CDR3, as DNA: TGCGCCAGCAGGACTAGTTTTTCCTACGAGCAGTACTTC.

The gene calls are TRBV10-3 and TRBJ2-5, with 13 nucleotides matching TRBD2. Germline CDR1 reads ENHRY; CDR2 reads SYGVKD. CDR3 size: 16 residues. The V segment lost 3 bases and the J segment 1 base; nucleotides outside the gene matches: 2. CDR3 in DNA: TGTGCCATCAGTGACAGACTAGCGGGAGGCCAAGAGACCCAGTACTTC. This translates into CAISDRLAGGQETQYF.

The chain joins TRBV19 to TRBJ1-2, with 8 bases aligning to TRBD1. With 3 bases clipped from V and 4 bases from J, the junction kept 10 bases outside the gene matches. This CDR3 has 16 residues. Per germline, CDR1 LNHDA and CDR2 SQIVND (reference sequence). Here the CDR3 reads CASSIYGTGDIYGYTF. CDR3 nucleotides: TGTGCCAGTAGTATTTACGGGACAGGAGACATCTATGGCTACACCTTC. Full variable domain (missing parts from reference TRBV19 and TRBJ1-2): DGGITQSPKYLFRKEGQNVTLSCEQNLNHDAMYWYRQDPGQGLRLIYYSQIVNDFQKGDIAEGYSVSREKKESFPLTVTSAQKNPTAFYLCASSIYGTGDIYGYTFGSGTRLTVV.

The chain combines TRBV18 with TRBJ2-1; 9 positions match TRBD1. Trimming cost V 6 bases and J 0 bases; bases outside gene matches: 6. Germline V CDR1 and CDR2: KGHSH, LQKENI. The length of the CDR3 is 16 residues. This CDR3 is CASSLRTGDSYNEQFF. In DNA, the CDR3 is TGTGCCAGCTCCCTCAGGACAGGGGACTCCTACAATGAGCAGTTCTTC.

A word on this clone: One end of the junction varies from germline; a read error may be responsible. The J gene is TRBJ2-1, the V gene TRBV6-5, with a possible D match to TRBD2 (6 bases). The length of the CDR3 is 14 residues. The V gene's germline CDR1 is MNHEY and CDR2 SVGAGI. CDR3 in DNA: TGTGCCAGCAGTTACTCGCGGGATCTGGGGACTTTGCTCTTC. The encoded protein is CASSYSRDLGTLLF.

The count of this clone is one. V and J are TRBV6-5 and TRBJ1-4; the D is unclear. The CDR3 is 13 residues long. Trimming stripped 8 bases from V and 6 bases from J, with 13 bases between. CDR1 is MNHEY, CDR2 SVGAGI, per germline. This chain's CDR3 is CASLDRLYEKLFF. CDR3 bases: TGTGCCAGCCTCGACCGGCTATATGAAAAACTGTTTTTT.

The rearrangement joins TRBV21-1 to TRBJ1-6. TRBV21-1 is assigned pseudogene status. The CDR3 is made up of 14 amino acids. For the CDR3, the DNA is TGTGCCAGCAGCAAAGTGGGTCGATCGGCACCCCTCCACTTT. Protein product: CASSKVGRSAPLHF.